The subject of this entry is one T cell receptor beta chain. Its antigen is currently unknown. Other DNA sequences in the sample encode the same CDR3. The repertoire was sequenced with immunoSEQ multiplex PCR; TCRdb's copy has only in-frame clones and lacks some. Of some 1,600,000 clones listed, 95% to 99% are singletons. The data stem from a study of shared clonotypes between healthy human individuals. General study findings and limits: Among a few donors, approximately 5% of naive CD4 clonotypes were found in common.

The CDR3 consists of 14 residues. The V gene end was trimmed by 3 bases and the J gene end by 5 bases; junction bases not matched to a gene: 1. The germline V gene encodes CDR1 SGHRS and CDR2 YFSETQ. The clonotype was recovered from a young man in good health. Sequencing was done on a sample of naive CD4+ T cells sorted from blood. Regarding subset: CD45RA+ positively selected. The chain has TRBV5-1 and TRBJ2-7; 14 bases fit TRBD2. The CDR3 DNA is TGCGCCAGCAGCTCGGGACTAGCGGGAGACGAGCAGTACTTC. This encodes CASSSGLAGDEQYF.